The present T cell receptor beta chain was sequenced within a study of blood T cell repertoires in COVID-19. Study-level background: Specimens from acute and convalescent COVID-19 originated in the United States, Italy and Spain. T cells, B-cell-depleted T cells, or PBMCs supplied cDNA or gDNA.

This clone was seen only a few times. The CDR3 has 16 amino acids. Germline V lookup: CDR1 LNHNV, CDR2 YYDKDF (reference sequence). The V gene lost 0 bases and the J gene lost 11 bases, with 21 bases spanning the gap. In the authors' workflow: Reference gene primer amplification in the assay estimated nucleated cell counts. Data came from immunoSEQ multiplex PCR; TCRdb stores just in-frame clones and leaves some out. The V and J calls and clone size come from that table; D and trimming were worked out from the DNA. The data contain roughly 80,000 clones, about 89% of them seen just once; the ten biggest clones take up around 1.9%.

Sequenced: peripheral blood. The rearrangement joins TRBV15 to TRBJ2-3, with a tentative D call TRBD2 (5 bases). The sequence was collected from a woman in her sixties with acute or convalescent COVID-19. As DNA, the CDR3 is TGTGCCACCAGCAGAGATCAAGTCAGAGAGGGAATAAGGCAGTATTTT. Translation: CATSRDQVREGIRQYF.